Included here is one TCR beta chain sequence, with context. Its specificity is not known. A much larger clone is a single base away; this may be a read error. The final CDR3 position lacks the conserved phenylalanine or tryptophan, pointing to a likely read error. The CDR3 length is 12 residues. The germline V gene encodes CDR1 SGHAT and CDR2 FQNNGV. Trimming cost V 5 bases and J 9 bases, with 11 bases left between them. The data stem from a study of T cell repertoires in cytomegalovirus infection. Whole-study context: The public TCR beta signatures pointed to both CMV infection and matching HLA type. General study results and limits: There were carriers of CMV plus the relevant HLA, and cumulative public TCR beta family frequency identified them. The ex vivo response showed dominance by HLA-C-restricted CMV-specific TCR beta clonotypes.

TCRdb passed the reads through MiXCR, listing each CDR3 protein once. The table includes approximately 500,000 distinct CDR3 sequences, about 15% detected once. Specimen: CD8+ T cells from PBMCs. The origin of this receptor is a human donor in good health (CMV status not recorded). Some clones in this sample may be carry-over from other donors' samples. This chain links TRBV11-2 with TRBJ2-1, with a weak D call TRBD1 (6 bases). The CDR3 loop is CASSTTGFEQFL. CDR3 nucleotides: TGTGCCAGCAGCACTACAGGGTTTGAGCAGTTCTTA.